This T cell receptor (beta chain) was sequenced for a study of T-cell reconstitution after alpha-beta-depleted transplantation in children. Study-level points and caveats: High day-60 TCRbeta diversity in some patients came from surviving recipient T cells and thymic progenitors.

This sample's TCRbeta library carried unique molecular identifier barcodes. TCRdb redid the calling of the PCR reads with MiXCR, one entry per CDR3 protein. Among around 580,000 distinct CDR3 sequences listed, more than 20% were seen once. As concerns this clonotype: Its antigen remains unknown.

In germline, CDR1 is SGHTA, CDR2 FQGNSA. V was cut by 3 bases and J by 10 bases, with 19 bases left in between. The CDR3 runs to 15 residues. This sequence joins TRBV7-2 and TRBJ2-1; D is ambiguous. The source is a boy younger than two who had a stem cell transplant for acute myeloid leukemia, so the T cells may come from the graft donor. Source: PBMCs, mostly from graft donor cells, taken 360 days after TCRalphabeta/CD19-depleted stem cell transplant. The CDR3 region is CASSFLPGMSPEQFF. The CDR3 coding sequence is TGTGCCAGCAGCTTTCTCCCAGGAATGAGTCCCGAGCAGTTCTTC.